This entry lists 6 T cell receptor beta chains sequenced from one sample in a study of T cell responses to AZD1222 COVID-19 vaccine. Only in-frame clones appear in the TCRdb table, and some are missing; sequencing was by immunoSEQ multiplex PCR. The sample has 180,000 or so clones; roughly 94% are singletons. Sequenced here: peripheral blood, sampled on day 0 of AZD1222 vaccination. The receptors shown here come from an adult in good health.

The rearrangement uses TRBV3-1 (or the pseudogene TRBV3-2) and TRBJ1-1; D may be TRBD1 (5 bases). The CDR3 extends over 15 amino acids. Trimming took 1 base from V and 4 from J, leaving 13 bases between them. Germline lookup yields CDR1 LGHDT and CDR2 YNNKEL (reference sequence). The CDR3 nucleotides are TGTGCCAGCAGCCAAGGTCCAGGGAGGGGCACTGAAGCTTTCTTT. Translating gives CASSQGPGRGTEAFF.

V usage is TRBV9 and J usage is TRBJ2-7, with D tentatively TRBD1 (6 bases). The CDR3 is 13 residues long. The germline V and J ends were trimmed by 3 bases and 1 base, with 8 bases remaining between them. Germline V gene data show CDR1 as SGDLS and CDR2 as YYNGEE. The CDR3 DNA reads TGTGCCAGCAGCGCGGACAGTTCCTACGAGCAGTACTTC. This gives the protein CASSADSSYEQYF.

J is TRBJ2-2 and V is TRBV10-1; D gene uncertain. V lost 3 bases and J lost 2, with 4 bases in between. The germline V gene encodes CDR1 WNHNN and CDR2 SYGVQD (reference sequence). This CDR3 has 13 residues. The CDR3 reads CASSDLNTGELFF. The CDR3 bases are TGCGCCAGCAGTGACCTTAACACCGGGGAGCTGTTTTTT.

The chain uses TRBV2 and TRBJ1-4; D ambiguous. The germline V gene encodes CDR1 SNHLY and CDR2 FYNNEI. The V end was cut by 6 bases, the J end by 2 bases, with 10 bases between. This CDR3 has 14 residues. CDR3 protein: CASSRRATNEKLFF. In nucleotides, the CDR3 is TGTGCCAGCAGCCGTCGGGCGACTAATGAAAAACTGTTTTTT.

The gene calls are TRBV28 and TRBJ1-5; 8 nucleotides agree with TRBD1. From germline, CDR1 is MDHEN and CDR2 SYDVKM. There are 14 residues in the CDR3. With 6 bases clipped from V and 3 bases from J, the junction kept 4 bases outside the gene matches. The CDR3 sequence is CASSLGQVNQPQHF. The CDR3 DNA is TGTGCCAGCAGCCTGGGACAGGTCAATCAGCCCCAGCATTTT.

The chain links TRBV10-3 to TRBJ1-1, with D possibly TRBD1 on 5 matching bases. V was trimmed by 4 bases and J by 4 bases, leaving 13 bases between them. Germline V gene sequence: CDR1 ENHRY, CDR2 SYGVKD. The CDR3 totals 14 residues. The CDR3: CAISGSTGGTEAFF. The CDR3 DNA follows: TGTGCCATCAGTGGCTCCACCGGGGGCACTGAAGCTTTCTTT.